These 15 T cell receptor beta chains share one sample of origin, sequenced in a study of blood T cell repertoires in COVID-19. Data came from immunoSEQ multiplex PCR; TCRdb stores just in-frame clones and leaves some out. The data contain 140,000 to 150,000 clones, around 84% of them singletons. Sequenced sample: PBMCs or T cells enriched from blood (not recorded which). These TCRs come from a woman between 45 and 65 years old who had been exposed to COVID-19.

The genes are TRBV19 and TRBJ1-2; 7 bases are a match to TRBD1. V shed 5 bases and J 2 bases; nucleotides not matched to a gene: 11. This CDR3 contains 16 residues. Germline lookup yields CDR1 LNHDA and CDR2 SQIVND (reference sequence). The CDR3 region is CASSDRAGQKNYGYTF. CDR3 sequence (DNA): TGTGCCAGTAGTGACCGCGCGGGACAGAAAAACTATGGCTACACCTTC.

The chain combines TRBV29-1 with TRBJ2-7; tentatively, D is TRBD1 (5 bases). The germline V gene encodes CDR1 SQVTM and CDR2 ANQGSEA. The CDR3 totals 12 residues. The V and J ends lost 6 bases and 1 base respectively, with 10 bases between them. For the CDR3, the DNA is TGCAGCGTCTGGGGCCCGTCCTACGAGCAGTACTTC. This gives the protein CSVWGPSYEQYF.

This clone was observed once. V gene TRBV21-1 combines with J gene TRBJ2-1; the listed D gene, TRBD1, was not tested against the DNA. TRBV21-1 is annotated as a pseudogene. CDR3 length: 16 amino acids. The DNA for the CDR3 is TGTGCCAGCAGCAGAACAGGGTTGGGGTCCTACAATGAGCAGTTCTTC. Its translation is CASSRTGLGSYNEQFF.

This clone has just one count. This chain uses TRBV5-4 with TRBJ1-1, with D possibly being TRBD1 (5 bases). The germline V gene has CDR1 SGHNT and CDR2 YYREEE (reference sequence). Trimming shortened V by 4 bases and J by 1 base, and 14 bases separated the two germline ends. The CDR3 contains 15 residues. The CDR3 loop is CASSPPAGGNTEAFF. CDR3 sequence (DNA): TGTGCCAGCAGCCCACCGGCCGGGGGGAACACTGAAGCTTTCTTT.

The chain links TRBV10-3 to TRBJ1-3; a weak D match, TRBD1 (6 bases). Germline CDR1 and CDR2: ENHRY and SYGVKD. This CDR3 is 15 amino acids long. Trimming cost V 2 bases and J 2 bases, with 10 bases left between them. The CDR3 protein is CAISEIPGAGNTIYF. The CDR3 nucleotides are TGTGCCATCAGTGAGATCCCAGGGGCTGGAAACACCATATATTTT.

The chain links TRBV5-1 to TRBJ2-2; possibly TRBD1 for D (6 bases). Germline V gene lookup returns CDR1 SGHRS and CDR2 YFSETQ. CDR3 length equals 15 residues. V lost 3 bases and J lost 1, with 10 bases in between. Here the CDR3 reads CASSSDRMNTGELFF. The CDR3 DNA follows: TGCGCCAGCAGCTCAGACAGGATGAACACCGGGGAGCTGTTTTTT.

V and J are TRBV6-5 and TRBJ2-1; 7 bases fit TRBD1. With V trimmed by 5 bases and J by 7 bases, 11 bases remained unmatched. The CDR3 has 15 residues. Germline CDR1 MNHEY, CDR2 SVGAGI. The CDR3 sequence is CASSKTGLSRNEQFF. For the CDR3, the DNA is TGTGCCAGCAGTAAGACAGGGCTTAGCAGGAATGAGCAGTTCTTC.

This clone appeared a few times. The chain uses TRBV19 and TRBJ1-2, with 8 positions matching TRBD1. Trimming at V came to 8 bases and at J to 4 bases, leaving 6 bases not matched to a gene. CDR1 is LNHDA and CDR2 is SQIVND in the germline V gene (reference sequence). The CDR3 length is 13 residues. The CDR3 coding sequence is TGTGCCAGTGACAGGACAGGGAGCTATGGCTACACCTTC. Protein: CASDRTGSYGYTF.

This chain links TRBV7-8 with TRBJ2-7; a weak D match, TRBD2 (7 bases). CDR3 length: 15 residues. Germline assignment: CDR1 SGHVS and CDR2 FQNEAQ. Deletions cut 4 bases from V and 3 bases from J, with 16 bases between. CDR3 DNA: TGTGCCAGCAGCTCGATTACGGGGGGCGACTACGAGCAGTACTTC. Translation: CASSSITGGDYEQYF.

The J gene is TRBJ1-1, the V gene TRBV27; TRBD1 aligns across 7 bases. J lost 2 bases, V lost 5 bases, and 11 bases had no gene match. The CDR3 sequence is 16 residues long. Germline CDR1 and CDR2: MNHEY and SMNVEV (reference sequence). In DNA form, the CDR3 reads TGTGCCAGCAGTATTCTAGGGGGCGGTGAAAACACTGAAGCTTTCTTT. Protein: CASSILGGGENTEAFF.

The rearrangement links TRBV6-5 to TRBJ2-7, with TRBD1 matching 10 bases. J was trimmed by 0 bases and V by 8 bases; bases with no gene match: 7. The CDR3 covers 15 residues. Germline V gives CDR1 MNHEY, CDR2 SVGAGI. In DNA form, the CDR3 reads TGTGCCAGCGCGACGGGACAGGGGCTCTCCTACGAGCAGTACTTC. This encodes CASATGQGLSYEQYF.

The V call is TRBV19, the J call TRBJ1-2; no definite D call. Trimming removed 7 bases from V and 4 bases from J, with 22 bases in between. Germline CDR1 and CDR2: LNHDA and SQIVND (reference sequence). The CDR3 sequence is 16 residues long. CDR3: CASTTSGPGRFYGYTF. CDR3 nucleotide sequence: TGTGCCAGTACCACCAGCGGGCCAGGACGCTTCTATGGCTACACCTTC.

V and J are TRBV5-1 and TRBJ2-7; 9 positions agree with TRBD1. The CDR3 has 14 amino acids. The germline gives CDR1 SGHRS, CDR2 YFSETQ. V lost 4 bases and J lost 6; bases outside the gene matches: 8. CDR3 coding DNA: TGCGCCAGCAGCGGGGACAGGGCCCGGGTCGAGCAGTACTTC. Its translation is CASSGDRARVEQYF. The complete variable domain, with remaining parts taken from reference TRBV5-1 and TRBJ2-7, reads KAGVTQTPRYLIKTRGQQVTLSCSPISGHRSVSWYQQTPGQGLQFLFEYFSETQRNKGNFPGRFSGRQFSNSRSEMNVSTLELGDSALYLCASSGDRARVEQYFGPGTRLTVT.

The genes are TRBV2 and TRBJ2-2; 9 bases fit TRBD1. The CDR3 contains 15 residues. With 5 bases clipped from V and 0 bases from J, the junction kept 1 base outside the gene matches. The germline gives CDR1 SNHLY, CDR2 FYNNEI. The CDR3 loop reads CASSRQGANTGELFF. In DNA, the CDR3 is TGTGCCAGCAGTCGACAGGGGGCGAACACCGGGGAGCTGTTTTTT.

The chain combines TRBV3-1 (or the pseudogene TRBV3-2) with TRBJ1-5, with D uncertain. Germline V gene sequence: CDR1 LGHDT, CDR2 YNNKEL (reference sequence). Trimming took off 7 bases at V and 0 bases at J, with 13 bases between the two ends. This CDR3 is built from 15 residues. This CDR3 reads CASTRGIDSNQPQHF. The CDR3 DNA reads TGTGCCAGCACCCGAGGGATTGATAGCAATCAGCCCCAGCATTTT.